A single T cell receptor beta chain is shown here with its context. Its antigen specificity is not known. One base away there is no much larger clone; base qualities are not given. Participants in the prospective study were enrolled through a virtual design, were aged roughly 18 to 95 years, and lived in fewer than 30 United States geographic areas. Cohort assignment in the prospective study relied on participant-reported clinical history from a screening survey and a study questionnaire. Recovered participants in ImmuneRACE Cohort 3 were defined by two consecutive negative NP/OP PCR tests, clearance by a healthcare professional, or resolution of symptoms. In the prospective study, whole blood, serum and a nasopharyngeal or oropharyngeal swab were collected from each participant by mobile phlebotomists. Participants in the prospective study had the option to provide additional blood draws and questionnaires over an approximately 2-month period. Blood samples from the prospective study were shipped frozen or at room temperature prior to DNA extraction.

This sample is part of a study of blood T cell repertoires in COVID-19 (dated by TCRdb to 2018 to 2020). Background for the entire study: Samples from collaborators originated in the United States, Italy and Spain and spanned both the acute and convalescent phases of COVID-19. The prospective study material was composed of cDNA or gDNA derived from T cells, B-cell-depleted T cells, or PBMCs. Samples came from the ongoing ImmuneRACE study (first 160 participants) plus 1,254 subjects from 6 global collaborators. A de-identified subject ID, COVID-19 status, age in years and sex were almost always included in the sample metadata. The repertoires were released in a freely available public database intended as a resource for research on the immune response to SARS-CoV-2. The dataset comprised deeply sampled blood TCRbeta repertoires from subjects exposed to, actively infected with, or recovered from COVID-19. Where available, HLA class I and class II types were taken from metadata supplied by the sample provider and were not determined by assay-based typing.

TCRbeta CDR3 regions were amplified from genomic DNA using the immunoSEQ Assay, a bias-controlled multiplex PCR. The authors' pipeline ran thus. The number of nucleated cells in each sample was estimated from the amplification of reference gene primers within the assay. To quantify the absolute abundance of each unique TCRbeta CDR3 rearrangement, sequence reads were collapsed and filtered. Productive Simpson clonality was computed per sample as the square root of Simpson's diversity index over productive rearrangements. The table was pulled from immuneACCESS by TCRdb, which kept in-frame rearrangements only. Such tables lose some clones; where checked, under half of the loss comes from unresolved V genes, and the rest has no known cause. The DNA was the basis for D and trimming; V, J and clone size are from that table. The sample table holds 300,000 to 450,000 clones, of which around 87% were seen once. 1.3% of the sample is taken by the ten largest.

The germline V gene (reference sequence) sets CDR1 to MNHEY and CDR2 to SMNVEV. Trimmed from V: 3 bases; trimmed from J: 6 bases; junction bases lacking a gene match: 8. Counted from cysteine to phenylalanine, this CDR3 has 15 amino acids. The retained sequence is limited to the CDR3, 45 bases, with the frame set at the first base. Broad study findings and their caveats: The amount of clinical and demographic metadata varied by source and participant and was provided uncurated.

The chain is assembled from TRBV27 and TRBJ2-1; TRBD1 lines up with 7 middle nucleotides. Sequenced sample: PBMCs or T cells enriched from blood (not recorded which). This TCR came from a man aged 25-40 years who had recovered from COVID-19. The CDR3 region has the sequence CASSFETGSVNEQFF. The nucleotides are TGTGCCAGCAGTTTTGAGACAGGGTCGGTCAATGAGCAGTTCTTC.